One TCR beta chain is described in this entry. Repertoires were generated with immunoSEQ multiplex PCR, while TCRdb's copy carries only in-frame clones and drops some. The data hold almost 350,000 clones, with 88% observed a single time. The record originates from a study of blood T cell repertoires in COVID-19. This sequence originates from a woman in her twenties or thirties who had been exposed to COVID-19. Sequenced: PBMCs or T cells enriched from blood (not recorded which).

The CDR3 sequence: CASSSDRGPRQFF. The DNA of the CDR3 is TGTGCCAGCAGCTCAGACAGGGGCCCGCGTCAGTTCTTC. This chain links TRBV7-3 with TRBJ2-1; 8 nucleotides align to TRBD1. Trimming cost V 4 bases and J 13 bases; bases outside gene matches: 9. This CDR3 is 13 amino acids long. Germline V gene lookup returns CDR1 SGHTA and CDR2 FQGTGA.